The present T cell receptor (beta chain) was sequenced within a study of Ad26.COV2.S vaccination and SARS-CoV-2 variants (dated by TCRdb to the early 2020s). Broadly, across the study: Vaccine-arm donors came from COV1001, a multicentre, randomized, double-blind, placebo-controlled phase I-IIa trial of Ad26.COV2.S in healthy adults. Trial participants were randomized into five groups of five, in which low-dose or high-dose Ad26.COV2.S was given once or twice, or placebo was given on both occasions. Investigators did not know the trial group allocation while performing experiments and assessing outcomes. TCRbeta repertoire sequencing served as the tool for gauging how specific and how broad the SARS-CoV-2-reactive T cell receptors were following Ad26.COV2.S vaccination. Ad26.COV2.S was given intramuscularly at 5x10^10 or 1x10^11 viral particles, as a single shot or as two shots 56 days apart. The TCR-sequenced set comprised approximately 30 samples: approximately 20 Ad26.COV2.S vaccine recipients, 5 placebo recipients and 8 SARS-CoV-2 convalescent individuals.

TCRbeta CDR3 regions were sequenced with the immunoSEQ Assay. After extraction, genomic DNA underwent amplification by bias-controlled multiplex PCR, followed by high-throughput sequencing. As for the original processing: To quantify the absolute abundance of every unique TCRbeta CDR3 region, sequences were collapsed and filtered. T cell fraction was estimated by normalizing TCRbeta template counts to usable DNA, with usable DNA measured through amplification of reference genes found in all nucleated cells. Repertoire TCRs were annotated as SARS-CoV-2-specific by exact matching of V gene, CDR3 amino acid sequence and J gene to a known reactive TCR set. The reference SARS-CoV-2 TCR set came from MIRA and was filtered for enrichment in COVID-19-positive ImmuneCODE repertoires, removing public or cross-reactive TCRs. Using the MIRA antigens, annotated TCRs were further analysed by specific ORF or by position within an ORF. Breadth was defined as annotated unique rearrangements over total unique productive rearrangements; depth was the summed frequency of those rearrangements. Two-sided Wilcoxon rank-sum tests were used to compare TCR breadth between groups. Sourced from immuneACCESS, this table was stored by TCRdb with only in-frame sequences that have V and J called. A share of the clones is absent; for the studies checked, an unresolved V gene accounts for under half, and the remainder has no known explanation. V, J and clone size reflect that table, while D and trimming were determined from the DNA. For this sample the table gives 400,000 to 500,000 clones, of which 89% were detected only once. The top ten clones comprise over 2% of the sample.

Taken from the germline V gene, the CDR1 and CDR2 loops are LGHNA and YNFKEQ. Taken from cysteine to phenylalanine, the CDR3 has 17 residues. The kept DNA is CDR3 alone, 51 bases in frame from the first base. Germline trimming amounts to 2 bases on V and 0 bases on J, with 6 as the count of junction bases outside the gene matches. The full study reports these points: The study lacked the statistical power to compare responses across vaccine doses or regimens. Spike-specific TCR breadth was higher in Ad26.COV2.S recipients than in placebo recipients (P = 0.0014). After vaccination, substantial breadth of spike-specific CD8+ and CD4+ T cell responses was reported. According to the authors, total T cell responses may have been underestimated by the TCR breadth and depth analyses. Vaccine and placebo recipients had comparable non-spike TCR breadth, which fits with the vaccine containing only spike.

Concerning this clone itself: It has no known antigen specificity. The record has no base qualities; no much larger clone is one base away.

The treatment or condition label on this specimen signifies: 15 to 20 received Ad26.COV2.S at low or high dose, single or two shots; about 5 received placebo; per-sample allocation not given. Repertoires of vaccine and placebo recipients were sequenced from samples taken on day 63 after the first injection. Between 29 July and 7 August 2020, Cohort 1b enrolled fewer than 30 adults aged 18-55 years at one site in Boston, USA. Ad26.COV2.S was a replication-incompetent adenovirus type 26 vector that expressed a prefusion-stabilized SARS-CoV-2 spike protein derived from the original Wuhan strain. The rearranged segments are TRBV4-2 and TRBJ2-1, with TRBD2 identical over 8 junction bases. The sequence derives from a person between 18 and 65 years old who received the Ad26.COV2.S COVID-19 vaccine or a placebo. The sample here was peripheral blood, taken in a trial of Ad26.COV2.S vaccine versus placebo. The CDR3 sequence is CASSQRWSGSSYNEQFF. The nucleotide sequence is given as TGTGCCAGCAGCCAACGGTGGAGCGGGAGCTCCTACAATGAGCAGTTCTTC.